This is a list of T cell receptor beta chains from one sample in a study of cytomegalovirus exposure and HLA in healthy donors. The assay was immunoSEQ multiplex PCR, and TCRdb's table has in-frame clones only and misses some. The sample carries 150,000 or so clones, over 60% recorded once. The specimen was PBMCs. All receptors come from a woman under 30 in good health and CMV-seronegative. The CDR3 runs from the conserved cysteine through the conserved F or W. The D gene is left open where the match is weak. Some rows have no size entry. The others give once, few or many, or a class for an expanded clone.

J gene: TRBJ1-1
D gene: TRBD1
V gene: TRBV7-6
clone size: -
CDR3 protein: CASSQRTGNTEAFF
CDR3 DNA: TGTGCCAGCAGCCAAAGGACAGGGAACACTGAAGCTTTCTTT

J gene: TRBJ2-5
D gene: TRBD2
V gene: TRBV7-8
clone size: -
CDR3 protein: CASSLARRGGPGETQYF
CDR3 DNA: TGTGCCAGCAGCTTAGCAAGGCGGGGGGGGCCCGGAGAGACCCAGTACTTC

J gene: TRBJ2-2
D gene: TRBD1
V gene: TRBV7-9
clone size: -
CDR3 protein: CASSMGGTGSRGELFF
CDR3 DNA: TGTGCCAGCAGCATGGGAGGGACAGGGTCAAGAGGGGAGCTGTTTTTT

J gene: TRBJ1-1
D gene: TRBD1
V gene: TRBV7-2
clone size: -
CDR3 protein: CASSLETGVGNTEAFF
CDR3 DNA: TGTGCCAGCAGCCTAGAGACAGGGGTAGGGAACACTGAAGCTTTCTTT

J gene: TRBJ2-7
D gene: -
V gene: TRBV5-1
clone size: few
CDR3 protein: CASSLDPGSYEQYF
CDR3 DNA: TGCGCCAGCAGCTTGGATCCCGGGTCCTACGAGCAGTACTTC

J gene: TRBJ2-1
D gene: -
V gene: TRBV9
clone size: few
CDR3 protein: CASSPAGGYNEQFF
CDR3 DNA: TGTGCCAGCAGCCCAGCGGGTGGTTACAATGAGCAGTTCTTC

J gene: TRBJ1-5
D gene: -
V gene: TRBV28
clone size: few
CDR3 protein: CASAKRGYSNQPQHF
CDR3 DNA: TGTGCCAGTGCTAAAAGGGGCTATAGCAATCAGCCCCAGCATTTT

J gene: TRBJ2-7
D gene: TRBD1
V gene: TRBV4-1
clone size: -
CDR3 protein: CASSWGQGTYEQYF
CDR3 DNA: TGCGCCAGCAGCTGGGGACAGGGAACCTACGAGCAGTACTTC

J gene: TRBJ2-7
D gene: -
V gene: TRBV19
clone size: -
CDR3 protein: CASSIVGAYEQYF
CDR3 DNA: TGTGCCAGTAGTATAGTCGGGGCCTACGAGCAGTACTTC

J gene: TRBJ2-3
D gene: -
V gene: TRBV5-1
clone size: -
CDR3 protein: CASSLDGRDGDTQYF
CDR3 DNA: TGCGCCAGCAGCTTGGACGGGCGGGACGGAGATACGCAGTATTTT

J gene: TRBJ1-3
D gene: TRBD1
V gene: TRBV4-3
clone size: -
CDR3 protein: CASSQDRQGRNTIYF
CDR3 DNA: TGCGCCAGCAGCCAAGATAGACAGGGGAGAAACACCATATATTTT

J gene: TRBJ1-4
D gene: TRBD1
V gene: TRBV2
clone size: few
CDR3 protein: CASSERGQEATNEKLFF
CDR3 DNA: TGTGCCAGCAGTGAACGAGGACAGGAGGCAACTAATGAAAAACTGTTTTTT

J gene: TRBJ1-2
D gene: -
V gene: TRBV7-9
clone size: -
CDR3 protein: CASSLGQAVNYGYTF
CDR3 DNA: TGTGCCAGCAGCTTAGGACAGGCCGTTAACTATGGCTACACCTTC

J gene: TRBJ2-5
D gene: TRBD1
V gene: TRBV30
clone size: -
CDR3 protein: CAWNTGGFQETQYF
CDR3 DNA: TGTGCCTGGAACACAGGGGGTTTCCAAGAGACCCAGTACTTC

J gene: TRBJ2-5
D gene: -
V gene: TRBV30
clone size: -
CDR3 protein: CAWSVLIQETQYF
CDR3 DNA: TGTGCCTGGAGTGTACTAATTCAAGAGACCCAGTACTTC

J gene: TRBJ2-5
D gene: -
V gene: TRBV4-3
clone size: -
CDR3 protein: CASSQGPTTRFQETQYF
CDR3 DNA: TGCGCCAGCAGCCAAGGGCCCACAACGAGGTTCCAAGAGACCCAGTACTTC

J gene: TRBJ2-3
D gene: TRBD2
V gene: TRBV7-3
clone size: -
CDR3 protein: CASSLGGGTSTDTQYF
CDR3 DNA: TGTGCCAGCAGCTTGGGGGGGGGTACTAGCACAGATACGCAGTATTTT

J gene: TRBJ2-1
D gene: TRBD2
V gene: TRBV5-1
clone size: once
CDR3 protein: CASSSSGPYNEQFF
CDR3 DNA: TGCGCCAGCAGTTCTAGCGGGCCCTACAATGAGCAGTTCTTC

J gene: TRBJ1-1
D gene: TRBD1
V gene: TRBV27
clone size: -
CDR3 protein: CASSSRTGRVQGTEAFF
CDR3 DNA: TGTGCCAGCAGTTCCCGGACAGGACGAGTCCAGGGGACTGAAGCTTTCTTT

J gene: TRBJ2-7
D gene: TRBD2
V gene: TRBV5-1
clone size: few
CDR3 protein: CASSLGAGGAKGYEQYF
CDR3 DNA: TGCGCCAGCAGCTTGGGGGCCGGGGGGGCGAAGGGTTACGAGCAGTACTTC

J gene: TRBJ2-3
D gene: -
V gene: TRBV13
clone size: -
CDR3 protein: CASSAQQDPPSTDTQYF
CDR3 DNA: TGTGCCAGCAGCGCCCAACAGGATCCACCTAGCACAGATACGCAGTATTTT

J gene: TRBJ2-7
D gene: -
V gene: TRBV6-5
clone size: -
CDR3 protein: CASSSTVYEQYF
CDR3 DNA: TGTGCCAGCAGTTCTACCGTTTACGAGCAGTACTTC

J gene: TRBJ2-3
D gene: TRBD2
V gene: TRBV7-2
clone size: -
CDR3 protein: CASSSRASGRSTDTQYF
CDR3 DNA: TGTGCCAGCAGCTCCAGGGCTAGCGGGAGGAGCACAGATACGCAGTATTTT

J gene: TRBJ1-1
D gene: -
V gene: TRBV19
clone size: -
CDR3 protein: CASSIDRALNTEAFF
CDR3 DNA: TGTGCCAGTAGTATAGATCGCGCCTTGAACACTGAAGCTTTCTTT